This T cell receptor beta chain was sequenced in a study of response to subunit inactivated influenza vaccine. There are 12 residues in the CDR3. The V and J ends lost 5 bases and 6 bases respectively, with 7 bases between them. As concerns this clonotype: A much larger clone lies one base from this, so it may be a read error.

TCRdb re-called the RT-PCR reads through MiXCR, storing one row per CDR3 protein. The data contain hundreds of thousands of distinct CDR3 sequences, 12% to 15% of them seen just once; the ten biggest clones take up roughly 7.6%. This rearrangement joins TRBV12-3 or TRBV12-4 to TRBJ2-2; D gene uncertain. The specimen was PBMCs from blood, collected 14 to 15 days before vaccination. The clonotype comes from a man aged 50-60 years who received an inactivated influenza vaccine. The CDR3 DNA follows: TGTGCCAGCAGTGTAAATGCCGGGGAGCTGTTTTTT. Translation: CASSVNAGELFF.